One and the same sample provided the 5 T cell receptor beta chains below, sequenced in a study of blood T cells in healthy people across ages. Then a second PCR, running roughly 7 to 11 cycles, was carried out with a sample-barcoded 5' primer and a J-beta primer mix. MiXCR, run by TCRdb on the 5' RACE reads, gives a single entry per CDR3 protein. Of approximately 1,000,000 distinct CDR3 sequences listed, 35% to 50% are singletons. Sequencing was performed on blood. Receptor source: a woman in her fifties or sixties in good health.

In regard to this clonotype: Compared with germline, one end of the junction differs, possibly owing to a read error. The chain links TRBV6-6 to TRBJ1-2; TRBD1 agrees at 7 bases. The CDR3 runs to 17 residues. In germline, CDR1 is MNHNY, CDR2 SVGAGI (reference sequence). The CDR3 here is CASSSAGTALINYGYIF. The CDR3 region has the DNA TGTGCCAGCAGTTCCGCTGGGACAGCCCTTATCAACTATGGCTACATCTTC.

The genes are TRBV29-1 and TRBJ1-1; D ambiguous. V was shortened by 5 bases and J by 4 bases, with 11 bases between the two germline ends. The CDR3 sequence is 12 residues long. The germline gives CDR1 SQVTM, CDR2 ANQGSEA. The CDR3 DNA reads TGCAGCGTTTTAGTGGCGGGCACTGAAGCTTTCTTT. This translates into CSVLVAGTEAFF.

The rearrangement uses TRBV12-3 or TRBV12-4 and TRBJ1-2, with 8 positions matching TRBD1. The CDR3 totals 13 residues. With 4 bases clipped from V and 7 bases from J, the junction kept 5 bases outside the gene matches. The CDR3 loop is CASSYRDRPGYTF. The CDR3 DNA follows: TGTGCCAGCAGTTACCGGGACAGGCCTGGCTACACCTTC.

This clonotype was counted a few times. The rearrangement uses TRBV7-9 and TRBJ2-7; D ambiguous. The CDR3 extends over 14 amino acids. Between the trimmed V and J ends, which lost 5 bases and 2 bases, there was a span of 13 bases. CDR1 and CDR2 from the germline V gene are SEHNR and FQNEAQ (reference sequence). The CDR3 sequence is CASSEPGAAYEQYF. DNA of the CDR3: TGTGCCAGCAGCGAACCTGGCGCCGCCTACGAGCAGTACTTC.

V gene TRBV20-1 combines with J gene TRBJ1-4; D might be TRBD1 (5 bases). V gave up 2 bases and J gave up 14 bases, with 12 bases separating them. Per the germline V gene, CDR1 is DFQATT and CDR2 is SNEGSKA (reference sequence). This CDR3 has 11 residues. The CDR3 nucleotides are TGCAGTGCTAGACTGGGGGGGAGGCTGTTTTTT. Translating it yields CSARLGGRLFF.